Detailed here is one TCR beta chain. Its antigen is not identified. The data derive from a study of cytomegalovirus exposure and HLA in healthy donors. Trimming removed 6 bases at V and 9 bases at J, with 12 bases between. The CDR3 is 12 residues long. The germline V gene has CDR1 WNHNN and CDR2 SYGVQD (reference sequence). General study results and limits: Rarity held for most TCR sequences, but there were some public TCRs that occurred in many donors. TCR beta V segments were, for the most part, productive about 87% or about 30% of the time in an earlier analysis.

This PCR relied on a set of 60 Vbeta primers and 13 Jbeta primers. Generated by immunoSEQ multiplex PCR, the TCRdb table keeps only in-frame clones and is missing some. In total, the table holds around 77,000 clones. This sequence originates from a man aged 45-60 years in good health and CMV-seropositive. Sequencing was carried out using PBMCs. The gene calls are TRBV10-1 and TRBJ2-1; D might be TRBD1 (5 bases). The CDR3 DNA sequence: TGCGCCAGCAGCCCAGGGTCGAGTGAGCAGTTCTTC. It yields the protein CASSPGSSEQFF.